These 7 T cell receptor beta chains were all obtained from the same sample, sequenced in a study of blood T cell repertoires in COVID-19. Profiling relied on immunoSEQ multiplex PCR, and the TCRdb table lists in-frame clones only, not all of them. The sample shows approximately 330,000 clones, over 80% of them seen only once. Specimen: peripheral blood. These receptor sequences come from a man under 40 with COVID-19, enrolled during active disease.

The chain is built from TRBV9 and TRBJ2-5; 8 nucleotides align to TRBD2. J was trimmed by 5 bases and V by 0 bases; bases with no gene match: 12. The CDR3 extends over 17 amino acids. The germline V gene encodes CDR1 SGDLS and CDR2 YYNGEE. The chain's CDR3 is CASSVGPSPGGAETQYF. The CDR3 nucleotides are TGTGCCAGCAGCGTAGGACCCTCCCCGGGGGGGGCGGAGACCCAGTACTTC. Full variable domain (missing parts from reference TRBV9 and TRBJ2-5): DSGVTQTPKHLITATGQRVTLRCSPRSGDLSVYWYQQSLDQGLQFLIQYYNGEERAKGNILERFSAQQFPDLHSELNLSSLELGDSALYFCASSVGPSPGGAETQYFGPGTRLLVL.

The DNA for the CDR3 is TGTGCCGCCGGGGTCCGGAGGAACACTGAAGCTTTCTTT. Its protein product is CAAGVRRNTEAFF. The V call is TRBV27, the J call TRBJ1-1, with D unclear. The CDR3 has 13 amino acids. Germline-derived CDR1 and CDR2 are MNHEY and SMNVEV (reference sequence). Trimming removed 11 bases at V and 1 base at J, with 14 bases between.

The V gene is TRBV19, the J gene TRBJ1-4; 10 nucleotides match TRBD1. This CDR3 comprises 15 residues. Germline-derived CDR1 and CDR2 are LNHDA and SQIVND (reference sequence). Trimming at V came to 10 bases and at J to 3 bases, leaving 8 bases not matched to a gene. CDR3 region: CATRQGALSNEKLFF. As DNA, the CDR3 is TGTGCCACCCGACAGGGGGCGTTATCTAATGAAAAACTGTTTTTT.

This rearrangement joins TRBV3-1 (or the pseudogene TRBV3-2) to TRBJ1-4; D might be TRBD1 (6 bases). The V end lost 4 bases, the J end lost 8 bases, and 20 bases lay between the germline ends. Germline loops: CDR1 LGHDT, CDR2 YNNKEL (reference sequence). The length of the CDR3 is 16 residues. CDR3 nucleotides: TGTGCCAGCAGCCTAAGACAAGGGGGACGGCAAGAAAAACTGTTTTTT. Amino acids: CASSLRQGGRQEKLFF.

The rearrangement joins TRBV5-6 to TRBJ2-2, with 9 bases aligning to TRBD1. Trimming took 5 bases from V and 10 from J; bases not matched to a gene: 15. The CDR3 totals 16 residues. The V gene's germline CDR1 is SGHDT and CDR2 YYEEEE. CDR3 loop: CASSPTGQGYVVELFF. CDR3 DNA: TGTGCCAGCAGTCCTACGGGACAGGGCTATGTGGTGGAGCTGTTTTTT.

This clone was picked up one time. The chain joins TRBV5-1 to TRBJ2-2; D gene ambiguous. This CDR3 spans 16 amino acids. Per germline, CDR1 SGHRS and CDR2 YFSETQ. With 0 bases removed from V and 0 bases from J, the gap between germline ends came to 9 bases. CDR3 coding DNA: TGCGCCAGCAGCTTGGGGCAGTTCGCGAACACCGGGGAGCTGTTTTTT. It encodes CASSLGQFANTGELFF.

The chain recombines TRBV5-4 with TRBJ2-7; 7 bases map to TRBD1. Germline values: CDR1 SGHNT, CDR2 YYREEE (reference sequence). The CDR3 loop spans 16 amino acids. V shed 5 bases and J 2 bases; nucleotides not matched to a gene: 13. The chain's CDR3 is CASSPTGTEVTYEQYF. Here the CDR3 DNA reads TGTGCCAGCAGTCCCACCGGGACAGAGGTGACCTACGAGCAGTACTTC.